These T cell receptor beta chains were read from a single sample in a study of T cell changes during pregnancy in multiple sclerosis. Assay used: immunoSEQ multiplex PCR; TCRdb lists only in-frame clones, some missing. The sample comprises over 90,000 clones, around 93% of which are singletons, and under 0.95% rests with the top ten. The sample consisted of peripheral blood, taken before pregnancy. Source of these receptors: a female donor with multiple sclerosis, enrolled in a pregnancy study. CDR3s include the opening cysteine and the closing phenylalanine or tryptophan. A D gene is named only where the DNA matches it firmly. Clone size is stated in some rows and not others, as once, few, many or a class when expanded.

>TRBJ1-1|TRBV7-3|.|.
TGTGCCAGCAGCTTCGAGATAAACACTGAAGCTTTCTTT
CASSFEINTEAFF
>TRBJ1-5|TRBV6-1|.|.
TGTGCCAGCAGTGAAGGTTGGGGCAGGGCGAATCAGCCCCAGCATTTT
CASSEGWGRANQPQHF
>TRBJ1-4|TRBV7-9|.|.
TGTGCCAGCAGCTCCGTAGACAGAAGCGATGAAAAACTGTTTTTT
CASSSVDRSDEKLFF
>TRBJ2-1|TRBV15|.|TRBD2
TGTGCCACCAAAAGGACTAGCTTCAATGAGCAGTTCTTC
CATKRTSFNEQFF
>TRBJ2-1|TRBV11-3|.|TRBD2
TGTGCCAGCAGCCCCGGGGGGGTTAGCGGGGGGCGGGAGTTCTTC
CASSPGGVSGGREFF
>TRBJ2-3|TRBV4-1|.|.
TGCGCCAGCAGCCCAAACGGAGATACGCAGTATTTT
CASSPNGDTQYF
>TRBJ2-2|TRBV7-2|.|.
TGTGCCAGCAGCTTAACTGAGGTCGGGGAGCTGTTTTTT
CASSLTEVGELFF
>TRBJ2-5|TRBV5-1|.|TRBD2
TGCGCCAGCAGCGTTGTTCCGGGACTAGCGGGGCAACCACAAGAGACCCAGTACTTC
CASSVVPGLAGQPQETQYF
>TRBJ1-1|TRBV27|.|TRBD1
TGTGCCAGCAGTCCCGGGACAGGCGGAACTGAAGCTTTCTTT
CASSPGTGGTEAFF
>TRBJ1-5|TRBV18|.|TRBD1
TGTGCCAGCTCACCCACAGGGGGCAATCAGCCCCAGCATTTT
CASSPTGGNQPQHF
>TRBJ2-7|TRBV7-7|.|TRBD2
TGTGCCAGCAGCCTTAGCGGGAGCTCCGAGCAGTACTTC
CASSLSGSSEQYF
>TRBJ2-1|TRBV19|.|.
TGTGCCAGTAGGTTCCGACAGGTATCCTACAATGAGCAGTTCTTC
CASRFRQVSYNEQFF
>TRBJ2-6|TRBV19|.|.
TGTGCCAGTAGTCCGGTGAGGTCTGGGGCCAACGTCCTGACTTTC
CASSPVRSGANVLTF
>TRBJ2-3|TRBV7-9|.|TRBD2
TGTGCCAGCAGCACGGGACTAACCACAGATACGCAGTATTTT
CASSTGLTTDTQYF
>TRBJ2-2|TRBV29-1|.|.
TGCAGCGTTAGAGTCAACACCGGGGAGCTGTTTTTT
CSVRVNTGELFF
>TRBJ2-1|TRBV19|.|TRBD2
TGTGCCAGTAGTGCACCGGGACTAGCGGGGTTAGGGGAGCAGTTCTTC
CASSAPGLAGLGEQFF
>TRBJ1-2|TRBV18|.|TRBD1
TGTGCCAGCTCGGTGGGACAGTTACAGGTTGGCTACACCTTC
CASSVGQLQVGYTF
>TRBJ2-1|TRBV29-1|.|.
TGCAGCGTTGAAGACCGGAGACTCCAAGGGGTAGTGCAGTTCTTC
CSVEDRRLQGVVQFF
>TRBJ2-7|TRBV5-1|.|.
TGCGCCAGCAGCTTGGCCATGGTTCCCGCGCGGGTCGGCATGCCCAGATCCTACGAGCAGTACTTC
CASSLAMVPARVGMPRSYEQYF
>TRBJ1-4|TRBV19|.|.
TGTGCCAGTAGTATAGTGAACCGGGGTGAAAAACTGTTTTTT
CASSIVNRGEKLFF
>TRBJ1-2|TRBV29-1|.|TRBD1
TGCAGCGTTTTGACAGGGGGCAATTATGGCTACACCTTC
CSVLTGGNYGYTF
>TRBJ1-2|TRBV27|once|.
TGTGCCAGCAGTTTCTCCCTGGCTCCGGAGGTCTATGGCTACACCTTC
CASSFSLAPEVYGYTF
>TRBJ2-6|TRBV2|once|.
TGTGCCAGCAGTGAAAGCCGCTCTGGGGCCAACGTCCTGACTTTC
CASSESRSGANVLTF
>TRBJ1-1|TRBV19|once|TRBD1
TGTGCCAGTTCCGGACAGGGTGCGAACACTGAAGCTTTCTTT
CASSGQGANTEAFF
>TRBJ1-4|TRBV27|once|TRBD1
TGTGCCAGCAGATTAATGGGACAGTCCAGAAAACTGTTTTTT
CASRLMGQSRKLFF
>TRBJ1-1|TRBV29-1|.|.
TGCAGCGCTAGACGACCCCTTGCGAACACTGAAGCTTTCTTT
CSARRPLANTEAFF
>TRBJ2-4|TRBV7-2|.|TRBD2
TGTGCCAGCAGCTTTCCGGGACTAGCCGAGTACTTC
CASSFPGLAEYF
>TRBJ1-5|TRBV6-1|.|.
TGTGCCAGCAAACAGGGCAATCAGCCCCAGCATTTT
CASKQGNQPQHF
>TRBJ2-3|TRBV9|.|.
TGTGCCAGCAGCCTGCGTGGGAGCGGCATACCCACAGATACGCAGTATTTT
CASSLRGSGIPTDTQYF
>TRBJ1-1|TRBV6-5|.|TRBD1
TGTGCCAGCAGAGAAGACAGGGGGCAATTTCAAGCTTTCTTT
CASREDRGQFQAFF
>TRBJ2-1|TRBV5-1|.|.
TGCGCCAGCAGCTCGGAGGGGTTTACTTACAATGAGCAGTTCTTC
CASSSEGFTYNEQFF
>TRBJ1-5|TRBV6-5|.|.
TGTGCCAGCAGGTCAGGTAACAATCAGCCCCAGCATTTT
CASRSGNNQPQHF
>TRBJ1-1|TRBV5-1|.|.
TGCGCCAGCAGCCAGGACAGTAACACTGAAGCTTTCTTT
CASSQDSNTEAFF
>TRBJ1-5|TRBV19|.|.
TGTGCCAGTGATCGGGAGGGGGTAAGAGGACCCCAGCATTTT
CASDREGVRGPQHF
>TRBJ1-1|TRBV5-1|.|TRBD1
TGCGCCAGCAGCTTGGTTCACAGGGACAGTGAAGCTTTCTTT
CASSLVHRDSEAFF
>TRBJ1-3|TRBV7-2|.|TRBD1
TGTGCCAGCAGCTTAGCCGGGACAGGGGGGAGGGAAAACACCATATATTTT
CASSLAGTGGRENTIYF
>TRBJ2-7|TRBV7-3|.|.
TGTGCCAGCAGCTTAGGTGGAGGGAGGCAGGGAAGCTCCTACGAGCAGTACTTC
CASSLGGGRQGSSYEQYF
>TRBJ2-3|TRBV5-1|.|.
TGCGCCAGCAGCTTGGCCGGTCCAGGGACTAGCACAGATACGCAGTATTTT
CASSLAGPGTSTDTQYF
>TRBJ2-7|TRBV7-2|.|.
TGTGCCAGCAGCTTAGGGCCCCGCTACGAGCAGTACTTC
CASSLGPRYEQYF
>TRBJ2-1|TRBV2|.|TRBD2
TGTGCCAGCACATGGGCTAGCGGGAGGGCAAGTGAGCAGTTCTTC
CASTWASGRASEQFF